The 30 T cell receptor beta chains below come from one sample, sequenced in a study of cytomegalovirus exposure and HLA in healthy donors. Vbeta (60) and Jbeta (13) primers were used in the PCR. The method was immunoSEQ multiplex PCR; TCRdb's version includes in-frame clones alone and lacks a portion of them. Its table lists about 170,000 clones. Input material: PBMCs. These receptors were collected from a woman aged 18 to 35 in good health and CMV-seropositive.

The genes are TRBV12-1 and TRBJ2-7; the table gives TRBD2 as D, unverified against the DNA. TRBV12-1 represents a pseudogene. The CDR3 is 14 residues long. CDR3 coding DNA: TGTGCCAGCAGCTGTAGCGGGAAAGCCTACGAGCAGTACTTC. It translates to CASSCSGKAYEQYF.

This chain links TRBV4-3 with TRBJ2-5; 7 bases match TRBD2. This CDR3 is 15 amino acids long. Per the germline V gene, CDR1 is LGHNA and CDR2 is YSLEER. The V gene end was trimmed by 2 bases and the J gene end by 1 base; junction bases not matched to a gene: 4. The CDR3: CASSQWASGQETQYF. The CDR3 DNA reads TGCGCCAGCAGCCAATGGGCTAGCGGCCAAGAGACCCAGTACTTC.

The J gene is TRBJ1-1, the V gene TRBV13, with TRBD1 identical over 9 bases. Germline V gene sequence: CDR1 PRHDT, CDR2 FYEKMQ (reference sequence). The CDR3 contains 15 residues. V lost 3 bases and J lost 2; bases outside the gene matches: 4. In DNA, the CDR3 is TGTGCCAGCAGCTTCGACAGGGGGATTAACACTGAAGCTTTCTTT. This codes for CASSFDRGINTEAFF.

V gene TRBV18 combines with J gene TRBJ1-6; TRBD1 agrees at 9 bases. V lost 3 bases to trimming and J lost 9 bases; unmatched junction nucleotides: 3. Germline V gives CDR1 KGHSH, CDR2 LQKENI. The CDR3 has 14 residues. The CDR3: CASSPDRGRSPLHF. CDR3 coding DNA: TGTGCCAGCTCACCGGACAGGGGCCGTTCACCCCTCCACTTT.

The chain has TRBV7-6 and TRBJ1-1; D is possibly TRBD1 (5 bases). The germline V and J ends were trimmed by 5 bases and 6 bases, with 13 bases remaining between them. Germline CDR1 and CDR2: SGHVS and FNYEAQ. The CDR3 extends over 13 amino acids. CDR3 in amino acids: CASSRGAGAEAFF. Here the CDR3 DNA reads TGTGCCAGCAGCCGTGGGGCGGGGGCTGAAGCTTTCTTT.

This chain links TRBV6-7 with TRBJ1-2; D ambiguous. TRBV6-7 belongs to the ORF category, with a function that is uncertain. The length of the CDR3 is 14 residues. V was pared by 5 bases and J by 4 bases, with 14 bases between. CDR3: CASSKRTVSYGYTF. The CDR3 region has the DNA TGTGCCAGCAGTAAGCGGACGGTTTCCTATGGCTACACCTTC.

V and J are TRBV18 and TRBJ1-4; D might be TRBD1 (5 bases). This CDR3 contains 13 residues. V dropped 2 bases and J dropped 11 bases, with 12 bases sitting between them. Germline CDR1 is KGHSH and CDR2 is LQKENI. Written as DNA, the CDR3 is TGTGCCAGCTCACCAAAAGCAGGGAATAAACTGTTTTTT. Amino acid sequence: CASSPKAGNKLFF.

J is TRBJ2-3 and V is TRBV5-1; D is possibly TRBD2 (5 bases). The V gene's germline CDR1 is SGHRS and CDR2 YFSETQ. V dropped 4 bases and J dropped 0 bases, with 6 bases sitting between them. CDR3 length equals 13 residues. CDR3 sequence (DNA): TGCGCCAGCAGCCCGGGAAGCACAGATACGCAGTATTTT. As protein: CASSPGSTDTQYF.

The V and J genes are TRBV2 and TRBJ2-5; 7 bases line up with TRBD1. The J call is in doubt because the DNA end fits TRBJ2-7 better. Germline V gene lookup returns CDR1 SNHLY and CDR2 FYNNEI. The CDR3 totals 13 residues. CDR3 nucleotides: TGTGCCACCGGACAGGTGCTCTCCTACGAGCAGTACTTC. As protein: CATGQVLSYEQYF.

The V call is TRBV5-1, the J call TRBJ2-7; 10 bases map to TRBD1. The CDR3 loop spans 14 amino acids. Germline CDR1 reads SGHRS; CDR2 reads YFSETQ. Losses at the gene ends were 2 bases for V and 7 bases for J; bases not matched to a gene: 6. CDR3 sequence reads: CASSFGTGAREQYF. CDR3 nucleotides: TGCGCCAGCAGCTTCGGGACAGGGGCGCGTGAGCAGTACTTC.

The rearrangement joins TRBV5-6 to TRBJ1-1; D ambiguous. CDR3 size: 17 residues. V was clipped by 0 bases and J by 3 bases, with 18 bases between them. The germline V gene has CDR1 SGHDT and CDR2 YYEEEE. CDR3 residues: CASSLGGGIFWDTEAFF. DNA for the CDR3: TGTGCCAGCAGCTTGGGTGGAGGGATATTCTGGGACACTGAAGCTTTCTTT. Drawing the rest from reference TRBV5-6 and TRBJ1-1, the complete variable domain is DAGVTQSPTHLIKTRGQQVTLRCSPKSGHDTVSWYQQALGQGPQFIFQYYEEEERQRGNFPDRFSGHQFPNYSSELNVNALLLGDSALYLCASSLGGGIFWDTEAFFGQGTRLTVV.

The rearrangement joins TRBV18 to TRBJ1-1; D may be TRBD1 (5 bases). This CDR3 has 14 residues. The V end lost 3 bases, the J end lost 2 bases, and 10 bases lay between the germline ends. Per germline, CDR1 KGHSH and CDR2 LQKENI. Here the CDR3 reads CASSPSQVNTEAFF. The CDR3 nucleotides read TGTGCCAGCTCACCCTCACAGGTTAACACTGAAGCTTTCTTT.

V is TRBV4-1 and J is TRBJ1-2; D is perhaps TRBD1 (5 bases). V gave up 8 bases and J gave up 8 bases, with 15 bases separating them. Per the germline V gene, CDR1 is MGHRA and CDR2 is YSYEKL. The CDR3 extends over 12 amino acids. CDR3 DNA: TGCGCCAGCGCAACAAGGGGAGGAGGCTACACCTTC. Its translation: CASATRGGGYTF.

The V and J genes are TRBV2 and TRBJ2-7; 8 bases line up with TRBD1. The CDR3 runs 15 residues. J gave up 2 bases and V 5 bases, and 8 bases lay outside the gene matches. The germline gives CDR1 SNHLY, CDR2 FYNNEI. The chain's CDR3 is CASSPDRGTTYEQYF. CDR3 nucleotides: TGTGCCAGCAGTCCCGACAGGGGAACTACCTACGAGCAGTACTTC. The whole variable domain, filled in from reference TRBV2 and TRBJ2-7, reads EPEVTQTPSHQVTQMGQEVILRCVPISNHLYFYWYRQILGQKVEFLVSFYNNEISEKSEIFDDQFSVERPDGSNFTLKIRSTKLEDSAMYFCASSPDRGTTYEQYFGPGTRLTVT.

V gene TRBV5-1 combines with J gene TRBJ1-1; D not resolved. V lost 0 bases to trimming and J lost 3 bases, with 9 bases between them. The CDR3 has 14 amino acids. Germline V lookup: CDR1 SGHRS, CDR2 YFSETQ. The CDR3: CASSLEQSHTEAFF. DNA of the CDR3: TGCGCCAGCAGCTTGGAACAGTCCCACACTGAAGCTTTCTTT.

The CDR3: CASSYVWGADGYTF. The DNA for the CDR3 is TGTGCCAGCAGTTACGTTTGGGGCGCGGATGGCTACACCTTC. The V gene is TRBV5-8, the J gene TRBJ1-2; tentatively, D is TRBD1 (5 bases). The CDR3 has 14 residues. The V end was cut by 5 bases, the J end by 6 bases, with 17 bases between. Germline CDR1 is SGHTS and CDR2 is YDEGEE.

Here the CDR3 reads CASSLRRNEKLFF. The CDR3 DNA is TGTGCCAGCAGCTTGCGTAGAAATGAAAAACTGTTTTTT. The chain is built from TRBV11-2 and TRBJ1-4, with D unresolved. Germline values: CDR1 SGHAT, CDR2 FQNNGV. The CDR3 is 13 residues long. V lost 3 bases and J 5 bases, leaving 7 bases between the germline ends.

The genes are TRBV5-4 and TRBJ2-2; no firm D call. V was clipped by 4 bases and J by 7 bases, with 8 bases between them. Germline V gene sequence: CDR1 SGHNT, CDR2 YYREEE (reference sequence). The CDR3 runs 12 residues. The chain's CDR3 is CASSPPVGELFF. The CDR3 DNA sequence: TGTGCCAGCAGCCCGCCGGTCGGGGAGCTGTTTTTT.

The CDR3 loop reads CASQWTEWDGYTF. CDR3 nucleotides: TGTGCCAGCCAGTGGACAGAATGGGATGGCTACACCTTC. This sequence joins TRBV2 and TRBJ1-2, with a tentative D call TRBD1 (6 bases). This CDR3 spans 13 amino acids. The ends were cut back, 8 bases at V and 6 bases at J, with 16 bases in the middle. CDR1 and CDR2 from the germline V gene are SNHLY and FYNNEI.

The chain employs TRBV7-2 and TRBJ2-7; 7 bases are a match to TRBD1. Germline V gene data show CDR1 as SGHTA and CDR2 as FQGNSA. V was pared by 4 bases and J by 3 bases, with 9 bases of the junction left unmatched. The CDR3 is made up of 15 amino acids. CDR3 residues: CASSSGTVEIYEQYF. The DNA for the CDR3 is TGTGCCAGCAGCTCAGGGACAGTGGAGATCTACGAGCAGTACTTC. The complete variable domain, with remaining parts taken from reference TRBV7-2 and TRBJ2-7, reads GAGVSQSPSNKVTEKGKDVELRCDPISGHTALYWYRQSLGQGLEFLIYFQGNSAPDKSGLPSDRFSAERTGGSVSTLTIQRTQQEDSAVYLCASSSGTVEIYEQYFGPGTRLTVT.

The V call is TRBV10-3, the J call TRBJ2-2; 13 bases are a match to TRBD2. The CDR3 sequence is 15 residues long. V gave up 5 bases and J gave up 5 bases; unmatched junction bases: 2. Germline V lookup: CDR1 ENHRY, CDR2 SYGVKD. The CDR3 loop is CAISWTSGGTGELFF. The CDR3 bases are TGTGCCATCAGTTGGACTAGCGGGGGTACCGGGGAGCTGTTTTTT.

The J gene is TRBJ2-7, the V gene TRBV7-2; D call uncertain. Germline V gene data show CDR1 as SGHTA and CDR2 as FQGNSA. The CDR3 totals 12 residues. Trimming removed 1 base at V and 6 bases at J, with 7 bases between. The DNA for the CDR3 is TGTGCCAGCAGCTTAGTCGGTCCCGAGCAGTACTTC. Protein sequence: CASSLVGPEQYF.

The CDR3 nucleotides read TGTGCCAGCAGCTTCTCCCTCCTAGCGGGGCTCAATGAGCAGTTCTTC. The encoded protein is CASSFSLLAGLNEQFF. The gene calls are TRBV5-8 and TRBJ2-1, with 9 positions matching TRBD2. Germline loops: CDR1 SGHTS, CDR2 YDEGEE. The CDR3 runs 16 residues. V trimming: 2 bases; J trimming: 6 bases; junction bases outside the gene matches: 9.

V usage is TRBV5-6 and J usage is TRBJ2-1, with 8 bases that match TRBD2. Germline V gene data show CDR1 as SGHDT and CDR2 as YYEEEE. CDR3 length: 17 amino acids. J gave up 8 bases and V 1 base, and 14 bases lay outside the gene matches. CDR3: CASSLLTGTRGMHEQFF. The CDR3 nucleotides read TGTGCCAGCAGCTTGCTTACCGGGACTAGGGGCATGCATGAGCAGTTCTTC.

The chain uses TRBV18 and TRBJ2-7, with D unresolved. V dropped 0 bases and J dropped 2 bases, with 5 bases sitting between them. The germline V gene encodes CDR1 KGHSH and CDR2 LQKENI. This CDR3 comprises 13 residues. CDR3 coding DNA: TGTGCCAGCTCACCACCCACAGCCTACGAGCAGTACTTC. Residues: CASSPPTAYEQYF.

The genes are TRBV30 and TRBJ2-7; TRBD1 matches at 10 bases. Germline V gives CDR1 GTSNPN, CDR2 SVGIG (reference sequence). Unmatched junction bases numbered 2, after V lost 1 base and J lost 5 bases. The CDR3 runs 13 residues. CDR3 amino acids: CAWSGGQGDEQYF. The CDR3 DNA reads TGTGCCTGGAGTGGAGGACAGGGGGACGAGCAGTACTTC.

CDR3 loop: CATSTKTGAVNEQYF. In DNA form, the CDR3 reads TGTGCCACCAGCACTAAGACAGGGGCCGTAAACGAGCAGTACTTC. V is TRBV15 and J is TRBJ2-7; 8 nucleotides agree with TRBD1. The CDR3 is made up of 15 amino acids. V trimming: 4 bases; J trimming: 5 bases; junction bases outside the gene matches: 10. Germline V gene data show CDR1 as LNHNV and CDR2 as YYDKDF (reference sequence).

The rearrangement uses TRBV7-8 and TRBJ2-1, with a weak D call TRBD2 (5 bases). The CDR3 consists of 15 residues. V was trimmed by 8 bases and J by 1 base, leaving 15 bases between them. CDR1 and CDR2 (germline): SGHVS, FQNEAQ. The CDR3 region has the DNA TGTGCCAGCCAAAGGCGGGTGGAGTCCTACAATGAGCAGTTCTTC. Protein sequence: CASQRRVESYNEQFF. Using reference TRBV7-8 and TRBJ2-1 for the parts outside the CDR3, the full variable domain is GAGVSQSPRYKVAKRGQDVALRCDPISGHVSLFWYQQALGQGPEFLTYFQNEAQLDKSGLPSDRFFAERPEGSVSTLKIQRTQQEDSAVYLCASQRRVESYNEQFFGPGTRLTVL.

The gene calls are TRBV25-1 and TRBJ2-7; 10 positions match TRBD1. The germline CDR1 and CDR2 sequences are MGHDK and SYGVNS. The CDR3 has 12 residues. The junction had 1 base not matched to a gene; V was cut back by 8 bases and J by 3 bases. The CDR3 region is CASGDRGYEQYF. In DNA form, the CDR3 reads TGTGCCAGCGGGGACAGGGGCTACGAGCAGTACTTC.

J is TRBJ2-6 and V is TRBV27; 9 bases fit TRBD1. CDR3 length: 17 amino acids. CDR1 and CDR2 from the germline V gene are MNHEY and SMNVEV (reference sequence). The junction had 7 bases not matched to a gene; V was cut back by 5 bases and J by 2 bases. The CDR3: CASSPGTGSPGANVLTF. The DNA for the CDR3 is TGTGCCAGCAGTCCCGGGACAGGGTCGCCTGGGGCCAACGTCCTGACTTTC.